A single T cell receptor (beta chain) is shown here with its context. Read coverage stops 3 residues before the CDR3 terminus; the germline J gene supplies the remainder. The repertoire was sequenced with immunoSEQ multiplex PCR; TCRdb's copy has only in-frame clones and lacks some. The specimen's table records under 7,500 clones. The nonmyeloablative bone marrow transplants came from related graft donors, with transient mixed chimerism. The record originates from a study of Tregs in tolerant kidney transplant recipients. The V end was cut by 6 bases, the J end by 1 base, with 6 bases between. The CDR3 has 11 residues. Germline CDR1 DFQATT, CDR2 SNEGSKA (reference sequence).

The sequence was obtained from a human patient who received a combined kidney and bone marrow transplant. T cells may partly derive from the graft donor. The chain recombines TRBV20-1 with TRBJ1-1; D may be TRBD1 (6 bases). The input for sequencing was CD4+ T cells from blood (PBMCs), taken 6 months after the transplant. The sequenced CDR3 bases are TGCAGTGCGGACAGGAACACTGAA. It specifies CSADRNTE. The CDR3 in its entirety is CSADRNTEAFF.